This T cell receptor beta chain was sequenced for a study of cytomegalovirus exposure and HLA in healthy donors. Study-wide results and limits: Investigators reported 150 to 200 TCR beta chains as tied to cytomegalovirus. About 87% or about 30% of the time was how often most TCR beta V segments were productive, according to an earlier analysis. A later examination showed that TCR association rates differed by HLA locus, with DRB1 most and HLA-C fewest.

Per the germline V gene, CDR1 is MDHEN and CDR2 is SYDVKM. Unmatched junction bases numbered 3, after V lost 3 bases and J lost 5 bases. This CDR3 region has 15 residues. Worth noting for this clone: Its cognate antigen is unknown.

The PCR was carried out with 60 Vbeta primers and 13 Jbeta primers. Only in-frame clones appear in the TCRdb table, and some are missing; sequencing was by immunoSEQ multiplex PCR. The sample lists about 98,000 clones, roughly three quarters occurring once. The source is a male donor in good health and CMV-seropositive. Sequencing used PBMCs. This chain uses TRBV28 with TRBJ2-3; 12 bases are shared with TRBD1. CDR3 nucleotide sequence: TGTGCCAGCAGTTTCCGGGACAGGGGGCGAGATACGCAGTATTTT. Translated: CASSFRDRGRDTQYF.